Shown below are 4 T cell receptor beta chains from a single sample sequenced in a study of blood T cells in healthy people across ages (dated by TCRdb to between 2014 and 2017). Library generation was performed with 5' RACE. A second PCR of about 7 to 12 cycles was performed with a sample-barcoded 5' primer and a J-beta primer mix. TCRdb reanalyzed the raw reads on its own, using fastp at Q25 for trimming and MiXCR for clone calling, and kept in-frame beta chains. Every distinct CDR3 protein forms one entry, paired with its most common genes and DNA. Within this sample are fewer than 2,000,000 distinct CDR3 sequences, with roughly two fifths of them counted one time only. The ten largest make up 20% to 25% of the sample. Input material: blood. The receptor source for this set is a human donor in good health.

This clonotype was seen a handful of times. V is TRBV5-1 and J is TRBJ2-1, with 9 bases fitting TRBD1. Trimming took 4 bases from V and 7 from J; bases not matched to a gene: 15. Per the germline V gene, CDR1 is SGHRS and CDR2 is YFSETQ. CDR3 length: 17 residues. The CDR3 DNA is TGCGCCAGCAGCCTGGACCCACTCCGGGACAGGGTAAATGAGCAGTTCTTC. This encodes CASSLDPLRDRVNEQFF.

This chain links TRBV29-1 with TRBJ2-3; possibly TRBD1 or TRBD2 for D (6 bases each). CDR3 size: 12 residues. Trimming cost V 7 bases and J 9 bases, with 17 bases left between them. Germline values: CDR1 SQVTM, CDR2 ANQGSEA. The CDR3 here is CSGGRGAGTQYF. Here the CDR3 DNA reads TGCAGCGGAGGTAGGGGGGCAGGCACGCAGTATTTT.

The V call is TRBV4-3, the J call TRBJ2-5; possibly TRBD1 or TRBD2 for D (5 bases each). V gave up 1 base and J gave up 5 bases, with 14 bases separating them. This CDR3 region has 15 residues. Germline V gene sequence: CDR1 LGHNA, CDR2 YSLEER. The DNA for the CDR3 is TGCGCCAGCAGCCAAGCCCTCGGGGCTGTTGAGACCCAGTACTTC. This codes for CASSQALGAVETQYF.

The CDR3 DNA sequence: TGTGCCAGTAGTATCCACAGGGGGCGGGTTGAAAAACTGTTTTTT. Its protein product is CASSIHRGRVEKLFF. The chain links TRBV19 to TRBJ1-4, with TRBD1 matching 9 bases. The CDR3 covers 15 residues. J gave up 7 bases and V 3 bases, and 6 bases lay outside the gene matches. The germline CDR1 and CDR2 sequences are LNHDA and SQIVND (reference sequence).